The present T cell receptor beta chain was sequenced within a study of metastatic and nonmetastatic thyroid tumors (TCRdb year 2020). Regarding the study in general: The researchers compared repertoires between peripheral blood samples and tumor or nodule tissue samples from patients with malignant or benign thyroid disease. Findings and caveats that apply to the study as a whole: TCR beta diversity was reported as significantly higher in malignant tumors than in benign nodules, in both blood and tumor samples.

The CDR3 runs 15 residues from the cysteine to the phenylalanine. Of all the DNA, just the CDR3 is kept, 45 bases in frame from base 1. In the germline V gene, CDR1 corresponds to SGDLS and CDR2 to YYNGEE. Relative to germline, V is 0 bases shorter and J is 5 bases shorter, with 14 bases between their ends. None of the patients had been given any treatment before thyroid surgery. Using T-cell receptor beta sequencing, the study looked back at clinical samples from patients collected from about 2011 to 2018. This clone came up many times. The antigen this receptor binds is unknown. No much larger clone exists at a distance of one base, and base qualities are not known. Libraries came from PCR. TCRdb shows the sequencer as Illumina HiSeq 4000. High-throughput sequencing was used to profile the CDR3 region of the TCR beta-chain in every patient. The source study handled its data this way. CDR3 differences across clinicopathological groups were used to build a classifier for discriminating distant-metastatic papillary thyroid cancer patients. Repertoire diversity was assessed with the Shannon index, and tumor-blood repertoire similarity with the Morisita-Horn index. TCRdb reran the public reads through fastp at Q25 and MiXCR, keeping productive beta chains. The V and J calls come from TCRdb's annotation, not from the publication. Within this sample are about 40,000 clones, with roughly 14% of them counted one time only. Over 7.5% of the sample goes to the ten largest clones.

The chain joins TRBV9 to TRBJ1-2; TRBD1 is a weak D gene call, 6 bases matching. The material sequenced was blood. The receptor was derived from a female donor with papillary thyroid cancer or a benign thyroid nodule (not recorded which). Some clones in this sample may be carry-over from other donors' samples. The CDR3 sequence is CASSVAGVWNYGYTF. The DNA is as follows: TGTGCCAGCAGCGTAGCAGGGGTGTGGAATTATGGCTACACCTTC.